This TCR beta chain was retrieved from a study of radiotherapy plus CTLA-4 blockade in lung cancer. This CDR3 is built from 15 residues. The germline V and J ends were trimmed by 3 bases and 0 bases, with 8 bases remaining between them. Per the germline V gene, CDR1 is SGHNT and CDR2 is YENEEA. Sequencing used immunoSEQ multiplex PCR; TCRdb keeps in-frame clones, though not all of them. The repertoire consists of tens of thousands of clones, with around 79% occurring once and the leading ten covering about 8%. The TCR comes from a human donor with non-small cell lung cancer who had a complete response to radiotherapy plus ipilimumab. The J gene is TRBJ2-2, the V gene TRBV11-3, with D possibly matching TRBD1 (6 bases). Material: peripheral blood, obtained from a patient treated with radiotherapy plus ipilimumab. CDR3 region: CASSFRTANTGELFF. CDR3 nucleotides: TGTGCCAGCAGCTTTCGGACAGCGAACACCGGGGAGCTGTTTTTT.